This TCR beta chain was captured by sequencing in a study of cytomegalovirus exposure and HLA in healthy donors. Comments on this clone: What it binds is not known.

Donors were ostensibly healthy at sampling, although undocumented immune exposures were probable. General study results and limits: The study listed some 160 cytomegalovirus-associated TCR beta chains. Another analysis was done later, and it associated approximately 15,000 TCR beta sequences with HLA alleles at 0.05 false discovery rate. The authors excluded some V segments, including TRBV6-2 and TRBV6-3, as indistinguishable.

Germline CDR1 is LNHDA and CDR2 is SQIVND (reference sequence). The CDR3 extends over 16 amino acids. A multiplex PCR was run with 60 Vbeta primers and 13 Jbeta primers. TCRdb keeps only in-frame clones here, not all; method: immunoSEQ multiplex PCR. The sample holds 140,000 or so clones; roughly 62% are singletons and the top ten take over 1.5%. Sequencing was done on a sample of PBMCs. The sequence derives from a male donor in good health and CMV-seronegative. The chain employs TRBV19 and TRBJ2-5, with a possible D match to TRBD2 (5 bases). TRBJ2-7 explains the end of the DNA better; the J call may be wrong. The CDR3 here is CASSTHAVSGSYEQYF. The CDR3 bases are TGTGCCAGTAGTACCCACGCTGTGAGCGGTTCCTACGAGCAGTACTTC.